The clone carrying this TCR beta chain occurred once. Antigen unknown. This sample is drawn from a study of cytomegalovirus exposure and HLA in healthy donors. Background on the study: Early release data held 75 million to 90 million unique TCRs from HLA-typed donors.

The PCR made use of 60 Vbeta and 13 Jbeta primers. Using immunoSEQ multiplex PCR, the repertoire was profiled, and TCRdb retains in-frame clones only, with some absent. This sample has 150,000 to 200,000 clones, with roughly four fifths found just once. Study findings and constraints: TCR beta sequences reportedly predicted the HLA-A and HLA-B alleles of most subjects accurately. Most TCRs appeared rarely, but some public TCRs recurred in many donors.

Germline CDR1 and CDR2: MNHEY and SVGAGI. The CDR3 extends over 13 amino acids. Between the trimmed V and J ends, which lost 7 bases and 4 bases, there was a span of 13 bases. The chain is built from TRBV6-5 and TRBJ1-1; weak D call: TRBD1 (5 bases). The sequence came from a woman aged 45-60 years in good health and CMV-seropositive. Source material: PBMCs. The CDR3 DNA is TGTGCCAGCATCAAGGGAGGGACCACTGAAGCTTTCTTT. Translated, it gives CASIKGGTTEAFF.